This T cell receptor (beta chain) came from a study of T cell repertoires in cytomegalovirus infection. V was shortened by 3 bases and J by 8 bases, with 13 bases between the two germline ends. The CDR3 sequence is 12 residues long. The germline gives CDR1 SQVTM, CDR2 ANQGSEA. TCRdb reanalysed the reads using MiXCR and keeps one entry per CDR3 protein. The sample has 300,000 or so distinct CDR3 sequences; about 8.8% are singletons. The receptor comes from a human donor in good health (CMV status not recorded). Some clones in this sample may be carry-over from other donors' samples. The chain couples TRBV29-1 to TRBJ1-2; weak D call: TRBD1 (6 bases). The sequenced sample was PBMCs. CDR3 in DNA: TGCAGCGTTGAGGGCCAGGGGTCGGGCTACACCTTC. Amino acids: CSVEGQGSGYTF. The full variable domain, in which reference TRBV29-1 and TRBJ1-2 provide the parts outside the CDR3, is SAVISQKPSRDICQRGTSLTIQCQVDSQVTMMFWYRQQPGQSLTLIATANQGSEATYESGFVIDKFPISRPNLTFSTLTVSNMSPEDSSIYLCSVEGQGSGYTFGSGTRLTVV.